Below, 14 T cell receptor beta chains from the same sample are listed, as sequenced in a study of response to subunit inactivated influenza vaccine. Via MiXCR, TCRdb re-called the RT-PCR reads, giving one row per CDR3 protein. The sample includes about 780,000 distinct CDR3 sequences, approximately 18% of them seen just once. The sample was PBMCs from blood, taken 4 to 6 days after vaccination. The receptors shown here come from a man over 45 who received an inactivated influenza vaccine.

This clonotype was detected many times. The V and J genes are TRBV4-3 and TRBJ2-7; 11 nucleotides align to TRBD2. Trimming cost V 3 bases and J 5 bases; bases outside gene matches: 18. CDR3 length: 19 amino acids. CDR1 and CDR2 (germline): LGHNA, YSLEER. CDR3 region: CASSQYGVSSSGGANEQYF. The CDR3 DNA reads TGCGCCAGCAGCCAGTACGGCGTGTCGAGTAGCGGGGGGGCAAACGAGCAGTACTTC.

This clonotype occurred a few times. This chain joins TRBV10-2 and TRBJ2-7, with TRBD2 matching 9 bases. With 2 bases clipped from V and 3 bases from J, the junction kept 5 bases outside the gene matches. Germline CDR1 is WSHSY and CDR2 is SAAADI. The CDR3 totals 15 residues. The CDR3 DNA reads TGCGCCAGCAGTGAGAGGGGCGGGGGGGTCTACGAGCAGTACTTC. Translation: CASSERGGGVYEQYF.

The rearrangement uses TRBV5-1 and TRBJ2-5; possible D gene TRBD2, 5 bases. This CDR3 region has 15 residues. Germline loops: CDR1 SGHRS, CDR2 YFSETQ. Trimming cost V 4 bases and J 3 bases, with 16 bases left between them. The CDR3 spells CASSGSREHKETQYF. CDR3 in DNA: TGCGCCAGCAGCGGCTCCCGGGAACACAAAGAGACCCAGTACTTC. Full variable domain (rest looked up from reference TRBV5-1 and TRBJ2-5): KAGVTQTPRYLIKTRGQQVTLSCSPISGHRSVSWYQQTPGQGLQFLFEYFSETQRNKGNFPGRFSGRQFSNSRSEMNVSTLELGDSALYLCASSGSREHKETQYFGPGTRLLVL.

Only a few counts were recorded for this clonotype. The genes are TRBV7-2 and TRBJ2-5, with D possibly being TRBD2 (6 bases). CDR3 length: 14 amino acids. CDR1 SGHTA and CDR2 FQGNSA come from the germline V gene. V was cut by 2 bases and J by 2 bases, with 9 bases left in between. The CDR3 is CASSLSGHQETQYF. The CDR3 nucleotides read TGTGCCAGCAGCTTAAGCGGGCATCAAGAGACCCAGTACTTC.

This clonotype was counted only a few times. The J gene is TRBJ1-2, the V gene TRBV9; D unresolved. Germline-derived CDR1 and CDR2 are SGDLS and YYNGEE. The CDR3 is 15 amino acids. V was cut by 1 base and J by 5 bases, with 15 bases left in between. The CDR3 region has the DNA TGTGCCAGCAGCGTACCATCTGACATACAATATGGCTACACCTTC. Its translation: CASSVPSDIQYGYTF. The whole variable domain, remainder taken from reference TRBV9 and TRBJ1-2, is DSGVTQTPKHLITATGQRVTLRCSPRSGDLSVYWYQQSLDQGLQFLIQYYNGEERAKGNILERFSAQQFPDLHSELNLSSLELGDSALYFCASSVPSDIQYGYTFGSGTRLTVV.

This clonotype has at least ten counts. The gene calls are TRBV29-1 and TRBJ2-3; 11 bases line up with TRBD2. Trimming cost V 0 bases and J 10 bases; bases outside gene matches: 12. This CDR3 has 16 residues. CDR1 is SQVTM and CDR2 is ANQGSEA in the germline V gene. The CDR3 sequence: CSVEEGVSGGAGAQYF. The CDR3 region has the DNA TGCAGCGTTGAAGAAGGTGTTAGCGGGGGGGCAGGGGCGCAGTATTTT.

This clonotype was counted only a few times. CDR3 region: CASSLGVVDAPLHF. The CDR3 DNA sequence: TGTGCCAGCAGCTTAGGGGTAGTTGATGCACCCCTCCACTTT. The V and J genes are TRBV7-9 and TRBJ1-6; D ambiguous. Trimming took 1 base from V and 11 from J, leaving 12 bases between them. Germline CDR1 and CDR2: SEHNR and FQNEAQ (reference sequence). CDR3 length equals 14 residues. The full variable domain, in which reference TRBV7-9 and TRBJ1-6 provide the parts outside the CDR3, is DTGVSQNPRHKITKRGQNVTFRCDPISEHNRLYWYRQTLGQGPEFLTYFQNEAQLEKSRLLSDRFSAERPKGSFSTLEIQRTEQGDSAMYLCASSLGVVDAPLHFGNGTRLTVT.

This clonotype was counted between two and nine times. V usage is TRBV28 and J usage is TRBJ2-7; D gene ambiguous. The CDR3 is 15 amino acids. The ends were cut back, 6 bases at V and 6 bases at J, with 21 bases in the middle. The V gene's germline CDR1 is MDHEN and CDR2 SYDVKM. The DNA for the CDR3 is TGTGCCAGCAGGTCGGCGAGAGACCGCCACAGCGAGCAGTACTTC. Its protein product is CASRSARDRHSEQYF.

This clonotype has just a few counts. This CDR3 is CASKRQRYEQYF. The CDR3 bases are TGTGCCAGTAAACGGCAGAGATACGAGCAGTACTTC. The rearrangement links TRBV28 to TRBJ2-7; D is uncertain. CDR1 and CDR2 (germline): MDHEN, SYDVKM. The CDR3 sequence is 12 residues long. Trimming stripped 9 bases from V and 4 bases from J, with 13 bases between.

This clonotype was recorded a few times. The rearrangement links TRBV28 to TRBJ2-3; the D is unclear. This CDR3 region has 14 residues. Trimming took off 6 bases at V and 1 base at J, with 11 bases between the two ends. CDR1 and CDR2 (germline): MDHEN, SYDVKM. CDR3 amino acids: CASSTGLRTDTQYF. The CDR3 nucleotides read TGTGCCAGCAGCACGGGCCTCCGCACAGATACGCAGTATTTT. The full variable domain, with the rest looked up from reference TRBV28 and TRBJ2-3, is DVKVTQSSRYLVKRTGEKVFLECVQDMDHENMFWYRQDPGLGLRLIYFSYDVKMKEKGDIPEGYSVSREKKERFSLILESASTNQTSMYLCASSTGLRTDTQYFGPGTRLTVL.

In this sample, this clonotype turned up a few times. This chain links TRBV15 with TRBJ2-5; D unresolved. The CDR3 contains 14 residues. V gave up 4 bases and J gave up 0 bases, with 9 bases separating them. Germline V gene data show CDR1 as LNHNV and CDR2 as YYDKDF (reference sequence). CDR3 sequence reads: CATSTNTYQETQYF. In nucleotides, the CDR3 is TGTGCCACCAGCACTAACACGTACCAAGAGACCCAGTACTTC.

This clonotype was found a few times. V gene TRBV5-1 combines with J gene TRBJ2-3; no reliable D call. From germline, CDR1 is SGHRS and CDR2 YFSETQ. This CDR3 has 13 residues. V was shortened by 4 bases and J by 0 bases, with 6 bases between the two germline ends. The CDR3 DNA follows: TGCGCCAGCAGCGATGGGAGCACAGATACGCAGTATTTT. Protein sequence: CASSDGSTDTQYF.

The chain employs TRBV5-1 and TRBJ1-2, with a weak D call TRBD1 (6 bases). The CDR3 contains 13 residues. V shed 4 bases and J shed 5 bases, with 12 bases lying between them. CDR1 and CDR2 from the germline V gene are SGHRS and YFSETQ. The CDR3 bases are TGCGCCAGCAGCCCGCGGACAGAGTATGGCTACACCTTC. Encoded protein: CASSPRTEYGYTF.

This clonotype was seen once. This chain connects TRBV4-2 to TRBJ1-1; TRBD1 matches 7 bases. From germline, CDR1 is LGHNA and CDR2 YNFKEQ. V shed 4 bases, J shed 0 bases, and the junction held 17 bases outside the gene matches. The CDR3 loop spans 19 amino acids. CDR3 sequence (DNA): TGTGCCAGCAGCCCCGGGCGGTACATAGTGGGACAGATGAACACTGAAGCTTTCTTT. Its translation is CASSPGRYIVGQMNTEAFF.